This record looks at one T cell receptor beta chain sequence and its context. This CDR3 region has 16 residues. Germline CDR1 is SQVTM and CDR2 is ANQGSEA. The V gene lost 2 bases and the J gene lost 2 bases, with 16 bases spanning the gap. Per the original data handling: ImmunoSEQ output lacked quality scores and full-length reads, limiting matched filtering. Measured with immunoSEQ multiplex PCR; TCRdb has only the in-frame clones, and not every one. V, J and clone size are those of that table, while D and trimming were read from the DNA. Found here are under 600,000 clones, roughly 98% of them singletons; the top ten hold roughly 0.29%. As defined, naive CD8 cells were CD45RO-negative and positively selected for CCR7, with terminally differentiated effector memory CD45RA+ cells excluded. This sample stems from a study of shared clonotypes between healthy human individuals. At the level of the study: Ranging from 18 to 49 in age, donors were two women and a few men.

The sequenced material came from naive CD8+ T cells sorted from blood. The sequence was obtained from a man younger than 40 in good health. The rearrangement joins TRBV29-1 to TRBJ2-1, with D tentatively TRBD2 (5 bases). The DNA for the CDR3 is TGCAGCGTTGAAAGTGAGGGTCGCAGTACCTACAATGAGCAGTTCTTC. Its translation is CSVESEGRSTYNEQFF.